This entry lists 15 T cell receptor beta chains sequenced from one sample in a study of shared clonotypes between healthy human individuals. Only in-frame clones appear in the TCRdb table, and some are missing; sequencing was by immunoSEQ multiplex PCR. The sample has a few million clones, 90% to 95% seen once. Sequenced sample: naive CD4+ T cells from PBMCs. Subset specified: CD45RA+ positively selected. The source of these receptors is a man aged 18 to 29 in good health. Some clones in this sample may be carry-over from other donors' samples.

The chain links TRBV18 to TRBJ2-1; 7 positions agree with TRBD1. Trimming cost V 4 bases and J 0 bases; bases outside gene matches: 9. CDR1 is KGHSH, CDR2 LQKENI, per germline. This CDR3 has 17 residues. The CDR3 sequence: CASSLQRQGYSYNEQFF. CDR3 DNA: TGTGCCAGCTCACTACAACGACAGGGATACTCCTACAATGAGCAGTTCTTC.

This clone occurred once. The rearrangement uses TRBV11-3 and TRBJ2-6, with TRBD1 matching over 8 bases. The V segment lost 4 bases and the J segment 1 base; nucleotides outside the gene matches: 9. This CDR3 is 18 amino acids long. Germline V gene sequence: CDR1 SGHNT, CDR2 YENEEA. The DNA for the CDR3 is TGTGCCAGCAGCTCAATCGTGTGGACAGGGTCTGGGGCCAACGTCCTGACTTTC. Its protein product is CASSSIVWTGSGANVLTF.

V gene TRBV7-3 combines with J gene TRBJ1-1; D not resolved. This CDR3 spans 14 amino acids. Germline-derived CDR1 and CDR2 are SGHTA and FQGTGA. V gave up 3 bases and J gave up 1 base, with 9 bases separating them. In DNA, the CDR3 is TGTGCCAGCAGCTTCGGTGGCCCGAACACTGAAGCTTTCTTT. It specifies CASSFGGPNTEAFF.

The V and J genes are TRBV5-5 and TRBJ2-5; D is tentatively TRBD1 or TRBD2 (5 bases each). The CDR3 consists of 16 residues. V lost 0 bases to trimming and J lost 0 bases, with 12 bases between them. Germline V gene sequence: CDR1 SGHKS, CDR2 YYEKEE (reference sequence). The DNA of the CDR3 is TGTGCCAGCAGCTTGGATCGGGACGGGGACCAAGAGACCCAGTACTTC. Its translation: CASSLDRDGDQETQYF. The whole variable domain, remainder taken from reference TRBV5-5 and TRBJ2-5, is DAGVTQSPTHLIKTRGQQVTLRCSPISGHKSVSWYQQVLGQGPQFIFQYYEKEERGRGNFPDRFSARQFPNYSSELNVNALLLGDSALYLCASSLDRDGDQETQYFGPGTRLLVL.

The J gene is TRBJ2-1, the V gene TRBV7-3; D is tentatively TRBD1 or TRBD2 (5 bases each). This CDR3 has 13 amino acids. V lost 5 bases to trimming and J lost 8 bases, with 13 bases between them. Germline CDR1 and CDR2: SGHTA and FQGTGA. The CDR3: CASSKGHGDEQFF. CDR3 coding DNA: TGTGCCAGCAGCAAGGGGCACGGGGATGAGCAGTTCTTC.

V usage is TRBV10-3 and J usage is TRBJ1-6; a possible D gene is TRBD1 (5 bases). V was shortened by 1 base and J by 10 bases, with 14 bases between the two germline ends. Looked up from germline, CDR1 is ENHRY and CDR2 is SYGVKD. CDR3 length: 15 residues. CDR3 sequence reads: CAISEWGPIGSPLHF. The DNA of the CDR3 is TGTGCCATCAGTGAGTGGGGCCCGATCGGGTCACCCCTCCACTTT.

The chain uses TRBV7-2 and TRBJ2-2; 9 bases align to TRBD1. This CDR3 is 14 amino acids long. Germline V lookup: CDR1 SGHTA, CDR2 FQGNSA. Trimming at V came to 8 bases and at J to 3 bases, leaving 4 bases not matched to a gene. The CDR3 coding sequence is TGTGCCAGCCGGACAGGGGCGGACACCGGGGAGCTGTTTTTT. Translating gives CASRTGADTGELFF. Full variable domain (outside the CDR3, taken from reference TRBV7-2 and TRBJ2-2): GAGVSQSPSNKVTEKGKDVELRCDPISGHTALYWYRQSLGQGLEFLIYFQGNSAPDKSGLPSDRFSAERTGGSVSTLTIQRTQQEDSAVYLCASRTGADTGELFFGEGSRLTVL.

This clone has more than one count but fewer than ten. The same CDR3 is also encoded by other DNA sequences in this sample. This rearrangement joins TRBV7-9 to TRBJ1-1; D gene uncertain. Trimming took off 5 bases at V and 0 bases at J, with 10 bases between the two ends. Germline assignment: CDR1 SEHNR and CDR2 FQNEAQ (reference sequence). The length of the CDR3 is 14 residues. Here the CDR3 reads CASSLLGMNTEAFF. CDR3 sequence (DNA): TGTGCCAGCAGCCTTCTCGGGATGAACACTGAAGCTTTCTTT.

The chain links TRBV7-2 to TRBJ1-2, with D perhaps matching TRBD1 (5 bases). Germline V lookup: CDR1 SGHTA, CDR2 FQGNSA. V lost 4 bases to trimming and J lost 4 bases, with 13 bases between them. This CDR3 is 14 amino acids long. The CDR3 here is CASSSLGQGYGYTF. The CDR3 DNA reads as TGTGCCAGCAGCTCCCTGGGGCAGGGCTATGGCTACACCTTC.

The V gene is TRBV28, the J gene TRBJ2-7, with 9 positions matching TRBD2. J gave up 0 bases and V 5 bases, and 17 bases lay outside the gene matches. Germline V gene data show CDR1 as MDHEN and CDR2 as SYDVKM. The CDR3 loop spans 19 amino acids. The CDR3 DNA reads as TGTGCCAGCAGTCTCTTTGGGGGAGGCCTAGCGGGATTCTCCTACGAGCAGTACTTC. Translating gives CASSLFGGGLAGFSYEQYF. Full variable domain (missing parts from reference TRBV28 and TRBJ2-7): DVKVTQSSRYLVKRTGEKVFLECVQDMDHENMFWYRQDPGLGLRLIYFSYDVKMKEKGDIPEGYSVSREKKERFSLILESASTNQTSMYLCASSLFGGGLAGFSYEQYFGPGTRLTVT.

V usage is TRBV28 and J usage is TRBJ2-3; TRBD2 matches 10 bases. There are 19 residues in the CDR3. Per germline, CDR1 MDHEN and CDR2 SYDVKM. V lost 5 bases, J lost 4 bases, and 18 bases stayed unmatched. CDR3 sequence (DNA): TGTGCCAGCAGTCGATCAGCCCTAAAGCGGGAGGGCAGACCAGATACGCAGTATTTT. It codes for CASSRSALKREGRPDTQYF.

The rearrangement links TRBV6-1 to TRBJ1-5, with TRBD1 matching 8 bases. J lost 6 bases, V lost 5 bases, and 9 bases had no gene match. CDR1 MNHNS and CDR2 SASEGT come from the germline V gene. This CDR3 has 15 residues. In DNA, the CDR3 is TGTGCCAGCAGTCCGACAGGGGTGGTAGTTCAGCCCCAGCATTTT. Translation gives CASSPTGVVVQPQHF.

This clone was seen a handful of times. The chain employs TRBV19 and TRBJ1-1, with D unresolved. The germline CDR1 and CDR2 sequences are LNHDA and SQIVND (reference sequence). The V gene lost 3 bases and the J gene lost 3 bases, with 11 bases spanning the gap. This CDR3 comprises 14 residues. The CDR3, as DNA: TGTGCCAGTAGTATCGCAGCGGTATACACTGAAGCTTTCTTT. It encodes CASSIAAVYTEAFF.

CDR3 DNA: TGTGCCAGCAGCGCCGTGGGCACCCGCACAGATACGCAGTATTTT. Residues: CASSAVGTRTDTQYF. The chain uses TRBV2 and TRBJ2-3; no clear D. The CDR3 is 15 amino acids. Per germline, CDR1 SNHLY and CDR2 FYNNEI. V lost 6 bases to trimming and J lost 1 base, with 14 bases between them.

The J gene is TRBJ1-5, the V gene TRBV6-1; possibly TRBD1 for D (5 bases). This CDR3 has 13 residues. Germline V gene lookup returns CDR1 MNHNS and CDR2 SASEGT. V was clipped by 6 bases and J by 3 bases, with 9 bases between them. The CDR3 is CASRTDLNQPQHF. DNA of the CDR3: TGTGCCAGCAGGACAGATCTCAATCAGCCCCAGCATTTT.